These 17 T cell receptor beta chains came from one sample sequenced in a study of beta chain features in type 1 diabetes. Every bit of the isolated RNA underwent reverse transcription, so sequencing read expressed TCRB transcripts. Libraries were prepared by immunoSEQ multiplex PCR; TCRdb keeps only in-frame clonotypes and omits some of them. The sample comprises about 410,000 clones, roughly 14% of which are singletons, and roughly 0.036% rests with the top ten. The sequencing input was naive CD4+ T cells from blood. The origin of the receptors is a man in his thirties or forties in good health.

The V call is TRBV18, the J call TRBJ2-7, with D possibly TRBD2 on 5 matching bases. The germline V gene encodes CDR1 KGHSH and CDR2 LQKENI. V was clipped by 1 base and J by 0 bases, with 7 bases between them. The CDR3 has 14 amino acids. CDR3 sequence (DNA): TGTGCCAGCTCACCACGAGGGAACTCCTACGAGCAGTACTTC. Translated, it gives CASSPRGNSYEQYF.

This clone came up a few times. The rearrangement links TRBV10-3 to TRBJ2-3, with 8 bases lining up with TRBD1. The CDR3 runs 15 residues. The trim removed 3 bases at V and 5 bases at J, leaving 7 bases unmatched. Germline V CDR1 and CDR2: ENHRY, SYGVKD. CDR3 DNA: TGTGCCATCAGTGATTCCCAGGGGGCCGGAGATACGCAGTATTTT. This encodes CAISDSQGAGDTQYF.

The J gene is TRBJ1-6, the V gene TRBV29-1, with 9 bases that match TRBD1. This CDR3 has 13 residues. Germline-derived CDR1 and CDR2 are SQVTM and ANQGSEA. With V trimmed by 2 bases and J by 9 bases, 2 bases remained unmatched. The CDR3 nucleotides read TGCAGCGTTGAATTGACAGGGGGTTCACCCCTCCACTTT. It encodes CSVELTGGSPLHF.

The chain joins TRBV29-1 to TRBJ2-3; D unresolved. This CDR3 region has 11 residues. From germline, CDR1 is SQVTM and CDR2 ANQGSEA. V dropped 4 bases and J dropped 4 bases, with 6 bases sitting between them. The CDR3 nucleotides are TGCAGCGTTGGCCGGGCAGATACGCAGTATTTT. Translating it yields CSVGRADTQYF.

A few counts support this clone. The chain joins TRBV6-6 to TRBJ2-5, with D tentatively TRBD2 (5 bases). Deletions cut 2 bases from V and 3 bases from J, with 7 bases between. There are 13 residues in the CDR3. The germline CDR1 and CDR2 sequences are MNHNY and SVGAGI (reference sequence). Written as DNA, the CDR3 is TGTGCCAGCAGTTACGACGGGAAAGAGACCCAGTACTTC. Encoded protein: CASSYDGKETQYF.

V is TRBV10-3 and J is TRBJ2-7; possible D gene TRBD2, 6 bases. Trimming took off 6 bases at V and 4 bases at J, with 10 bases between the two ends. This CDR3 is 12 amino acids long. Looked up from germline, CDR1 is ENHRY and CDR2 is SYGVKD. CDR3 bases: TGTGCCATCAGCGAGGAGGGGTACGAGCAGTACGTC. Translated, it gives CAISEEGYEQYV.

This clone turned up a few times. The V and J genes are TRBV5-6 and TRBJ2-5; 13 bases map to TRBD2. Germline V lookup: CDR1 SGHDT, CDR2 YYEEEE. CDR3 size: 15 residues. Trimming cost V 9 bases and J 5 bases; bases outside gene matches: 10. CDR3 sequence: CATNPGLAGVETQYF. CDR3 in DNA: TGTGCCACCAACCCCGGACTAGCGGGGGTGGAGACCCAGTACTTC.

The chain combines TRBV5-1 with TRBJ1-5; no clear D gene. The V gene lost 4 bases and the J gene lost 0 bases, with 26 bases spanning the gap. The CDR3 runs to 20 residues. Germline assignment: CDR1 SGHRS and CDR2 YFSETQ. The CDR3 reads CASSLTDRSSTLHSNQPQHF. The CDR3 nucleotides are TGCGCCAGCAGCCTCACCGATAGGTCCTCCACCCTGCATAGCAATCAGCCCCAGCATTTT.

V gene TRBV7-2 combines with J gene TRBJ2-5; D uncertain. Germline loops: CDR1 SGHTA, CDR2 FQGNSA. This CDR3 is built from 14 residues. V shed 1 base and J shed 1 base, with 7 bases lying between them. The CDR3 region has the DNA TGTGCCAGCAGCTTAGATCGGATCCAAGAGACCCAGTACTTC. The encoded protein is CASSLDRIQETQYF.

The chain employs TRBV18 and TRBJ1-3; no clear D. The germline gives CDR1 KGHSH, CDR2 LQKENI. Trimming took 3 bases from V and 0 from J, leaving 6 bases between them. CDR3 length: 14 amino acids. This CDR3 is CASSPPNSGNTIYF. The DNA of the CDR3 is TGTGCCAGCTCACCTCCTAACTCTGGAAACACCATATATTTT.

The V and J genes are TRBV2 and TRBJ1-2; the match to TRBD1 covers 9 bases. The CDR3 extends over 13 amino acids. Germline V CDR1 and CDR2: SNHLY, FYNNEI. Trimming cost V 4 bases and J 5 bases; bases outside gene matches: 2. The CDR3 nucleotides are TGTGCCAGCAGTGGGGGGACAGGGTATGGCTACACCTTC. It codes for CASSGGTGYGYTF.

This chain connects TRBV4-3 to TRBJ2-3, with 11 nucleotides matching TRBD2. Germline values: CDR1 LGHNA, CDR2 YSLEER. The ends lost 4 bases at V and 3 bases at J; junction bases unmatched: 3. The CDR3 consists of 15 residues. In DNA, the CDR3 is TGCGCCAGCAGCCCCGGGACTAGCGGAACAGATACGCAGTATTTT. As protein: CASSPGTSGTDTQYF.

The genes are TRBV9 and TRBJ2-5, with D perhaps TRBD2 (6 bases). Germline CDR1 SGDLS, CDR2 YYNGEE. With 4 bases removed from V and 0 bases from J, the gap between germline ends came to 16 bases. The CDR3 is 16 residues long. The CDR3 is CASSLSKRRDQETQYF. Here the CDR3 DNA reads TGTGCCAGCAGCTTATCAAAGCGGAGGGACCAAGAGACCCAGTACTTC.

This clone came up a few times. The chain joins TRBV4-1 to TRBJ2-7, with D tentatively TRBD2 (5 bases). Per the germline V gene, CDR1 is MGHRA and CDR2 is YSYEKL. Trimming left V 4 bases short and J 0 bases short, with 22 bases between. The CDR3 has 18 residues. This CDR3 reads CASSRILIRESTSYEQYF. The DNA of the CDR3 is TGCGCCAGCAGCCGGATATTAATTAGGGAGTCGACCTCCTACGAGCAGTACTTC.

J is TRBJ1-1 and V is TRBV10-3; possible D gene TRBD1, 6 bases. Trimming left V 6 bases short and J 2 bases short, with 22 bases between. This CDR3 spans 17 amino acids. Per germline, CDR1 ENHRY and CDR2 SYGVKD. CDR3 sequence reads: CAISGDKANSVNTEAFF. CDR3 in DNA: TGTGCCATCAGCGGGGACAAAGCGAATTCCGTAAACACTGAAGCTTTCTTT.

This clone was seen only a few times. The J gene is TRBJ2-5, the V gene TRBV13; the D is unclear. This CDR3 is built from 12 residues. Germline CDR1 reads PRHDT; CDR2 reads FYEKMQ (reference sequence). V shed 5 bases and J shed 1 base, with 5 bases lying between them. CDR3 sequence: CASSLTQETQYF. In DNA form, the CDR3 reads TGTGCCAGCAGCCTCACCCAAGAGACCCAGTACTTC.

This clone was counted between two and nine times. The same CDR3 also results from other DNA sequences found in this sample. The rearrangement joins TRBV30 to TRBJ2-5; D not certain. V dropped 1 base and J dropped 2 bases, with 5 bases sitting between them. The CDR3 totals 12 residues. Germline CDR1 reads GTSNPN; CDR2 reads SVGIG (reference sequence). DNA for the CDR3: TGTGCCTGGAGTGCTAGGCAAGAGACCCAGTACTTC. Translation gives CAWSARQETQYF.